A selection of T cell receptor beta chains follows, all from one sample in a study of cytomegalovirus exposure and HLA in healthy donors. The method was immunoSEQ multiplex PCR; TCRdb's version includes in-frame clones alone and lacks a portion of them. The sample carries 150,000 to 200,000 clones, 80% recorded once. Sequencing was carried out using PBMCs. The receptors shown here come from a human donor in good health. CDR3s include the opening cysteine and the closing phenylalanine or tryptophan. D genes are given only for firm matches. Size is stated for part of the rows, as once, few or many counts, or as a class when the clone is expanded.

>-|TRBJ2-7|TRBV5-6|TRBD1
CASSTPGQGIYEQYF
TGTGCCAGCAGTACTCCGGGACAGGGTATATACGAGCAGTACTTC
>-|TRBJ2-1|TRBV6-5|TRBD1
CASSYFTPGQDGEQFF
TGTGCCAGCAGCTACTTCACCCCGGGACAGGATGGAGAGCAGTTCTTC
>-|TRBJ2-5|TRBV9|TRBD2
CASSGVPGLGETQYF
TGTGCCAGCAGCGGAGTACCGGGACTAGGGGAGACCCAGTACTTC
>-|TRBJ2-5|TRBV10-3|TRBD2
CAISPSGGVYETQYF
TGTGCCATCAGTCCTAGCGGGGGCGTTTATGAGACCCAGTACTTC
>-|TRBJ2-2|TRBV7-2|TRBD2
CASSLRGLASNTGELFF
TGTGCCAGCAGCTTAAGGGGACTAGCCTCGAACACCGGGGAGCTGTTTTTT
>-|TRBJ1-5|TRBV15|TRBD1
CATSARTGGNQPQHF
TGTGCCACCAGCGCCCGGACAGGAGGCAATCAGCCCCAGCATTTT
>-|TRBJ2-2|TRBV7-2|TRBD1
CASAQDRGREGELFF
TGTGCCAGCGCACAGGACAGGGGGCGCGAGGGGGAGCTGTTTTTT
>once|TRBJ1-1|TRBV7-3|TRBD1
CASSLGTGVDTEAFF
TGTGCCAGCAGCCTAGGGACAGGGGTTGACACTGAAGCTTTCTTT
>once|TRBJ2-2|TRBV27|-
CASLRDTGLPNTGELFF
TGTGCCAGCCTAAGAGACACAGGGTTACCAAACACCGGGGAGCTGTTTTTT
>-|TRBJ2-7|TRBV7-2|-
CASQNSDSSYEQYF
TGTGCCAGCCAAAACTCGGACAGCTCCTACGAGCAGTACTTC
>-|TRBJ1-3|TRBV9|-
CASSEGGNSGNTIYF
TGTGCCAGCAGCGAGGGGGGGAACTCTGGAAACACCATATATTTT
>once|TRBJ1-1|TRBV7-8|-
CASSYAGRPEAFF
TGTGCCAGCAGCTATGCGGGGAGGCCTGAAGCTTTCTTT
>-|TRBJ2-7|TRBV11-2|-
CASSLQGYEQYF
TGTGCCAGCAGCTTACAGGGCTACGAGCAGTACTTC
>-|TRBJ2-7|TRBV7-2|-
CASSWGDSLYEQYF
TGTGCCAGCAGCTGGGGGGACAGTCTCTACGAGCAGTACTTC
>-|TRBJ2-7|TRBV7-2|-
CASSFGQTYEQYF
TGTGCCAGCAGCTTTGGCCAGACCTACGAGCAGTACTTC
>once|TRBJ1-1|TRBV6-1|TRBD1
CASIRTGMNTEAFF
TGTGCCAGCATCCGGACAGGCATGAACACTGAAGCTTTCTTT
>-|TRBJ1-5|TRBV28|-
CASRPSAGGFYQPQHF
TGTGCCAGCAGACCTAGTGCCGGGGGTTTTTATCAGCCCCAGCATTTT
>few|TRBJ2-7|TRBV27|-
CASSLARGNYEQYF
TGTGCCAGCAGTTTAGCCAGGGGCAACTACGAGCAGTACTTC
>-|TRBJ2-7|TRBV27|TRBD1
CASSYGTGGCKQYF
TGTGCCAGCAGTTACGGGACAGGGGGCTGTAAGCAGTACTTC
>few|TRBJ2-7|TRBV6-5|-
CASSYSFGQLYEQYF
TGTGCCAGCAGTTACTCATTTGGACAGCTCTACGAGCAGTACTTC
>-|TRBJ2-3|TRBV7-9|TRBD2
CASSQNMRGGLLTDTQYF
TGTGCCAGCAGTCAGAACATGCGGGGGGGCTTATTAACAGATACGCAGTATTTT
>-|TRBJ2-1|TRBV7-9|-
CASSLAAGTGSGNEQFF
TGTGCCAGCAGCTTAGCCGCAGGGACTGGCTCGGGGAATGAGCAGTTCTTC
>-|TRBJ2-7|TRBV13|-
CASSLQGLEQYF
TGTGCCAGCAGCTTACAGGGACTCGAGCAGTACTTC
>-|TRBJ1-1|TRBV5-4|-
CASSARLSDKLMNTEAFF
TGTGCCAGCAGCGCCCGATTGTCAGACAAACTCATGAACACTGAAGCTTTCTTT
>-|TRBJ2-7|TRBV7-2|-
CASSPNSPYEQYF
TGTGCCAGCAGCCCGAACAGTCCCTACGAGCAGTACTTC
>-|TRBJ1-1|TRBV6-5|-
CASSTHRNTEAFF
TGTGCCAGCAGCACACACAGGAACACTGAAGCTTTCTTT
>-|TRBJ2-7|TRBV7-9|TRBD1
CASNPGQLFYEQYF
TGTGCCAGCAACCCGGGACAGCTCTTCTACGAGCAGTACTTC
>-|TRBJ1-2|TRBV13|TRBD1
CASSATKDRAGYTF
TGTGCCAGCAGTGCAACAAAAGACAGGGCTGGCTACACCTTC
>once|TRBJ1-5|TRBV28|TRBD1
CASSLGTGVNQPQHF
TGTGCCAGCAGTTTAGGGACAGGGGTCAATCAGCCCCAGCATTTT
>few|TRBJ1-3|TRBV7-8|-
CASSLAGQSSGNTIYF
TGTGCCAGCAGCTTAGCTGGGCAGTCCTCTGGAAACACCATATATTTT
>-|TRBJ1-6|TRBV7-9|TRBD1
CASSVGRQGDSPLHF
TGTGCCAGCAGCGTAGGACGACAGGGGGATTCACCCCTCCACTTT
>-|TRBJ1-2|TRBV6-1|-
CASSAWTEGYGYTF
TGTGCCAGCAGTGCCTGGACAGAAGGCTATGGCTACACCTTC
>-|TRBJ2-7|TRBV11-3|-
CASSTWGKPYEQYF
TGTGCCAGCAGTACCTGGGGCAAACCCTACGAGCAGTACTTC
>-|TRBJ1-1|TRBV19|TRBD1
CASSSPDRATEAFF
TGTGCCAGTAGTTCCCCGGACAGGGCCACTGAAGCTTTCTTT
>-|TRBJ1-6|TRBV7-9|TRBD1
CASSRGDRNNSPLHF
TGTGCCAGCAGCCGCGGGGACAGAAATAATTCACCCCTCCACTTT
>-|TRBJ2-3|TRBV4-2|-
CASSQGGQGSATDTQYF
TGTGCCAGCAGCCAAGGGGGGCAGGGGTCCGCGACAGATACGCAGTATTTT
>few|TRBJ2-5|TRBV5-8|-
CASRYRQAETQYF
TGTGCCAGCAGATACCGACAGGCTGAGACCCAGTACTTC
>-|TRBJ2-1|TRBV6-1|TRBD2
CASSELAGWRQFF
TGTGCCAGCAGTGAACTAGCGGGGTGGAGGCAGTTCTTC
>-|TRBJ1-2|TRBV5-4|-
CASSLSGEYGYTF
TGTGCCAGCAGCTTGTCAGGGGAATATGGCTACACCTTC
>-|TRBJ2-7|TRBV7-8|TRBD1
CASSLDRGSSYEQYF
TGTGCCAGCAGCTTAGACAGGGGAAGCTCCTACGAGCAGTACTTC
>-|TRBJ2-5|TRBV7-6|-
CASSSLGQPQETQYF
TGTGCCAGCAGCTCCCTTGGACAGCCTCAAGAGACCCAGTACTTC
>-|TRBJ2-5|TRBV7-9|TRBD1
CASSSGQGAAQYF
TGTGCCAGCAGCTCGGGACAGGGGGCGGCCCAGTACTTC
>few|TRBJ2-2|TRBV5-4|-
CASSTGPGGELFF
TGTGCCAGCAGTACAGGTCCCGGCGGGGAGCTGTTTTTT
>-|TRBJ1-5|TRBV27|TRBD1
CASSNRGGQPQHF
TGTGCCAGCAGTAACAGGGGCGGTCAGCCCCAGCATTTT
>-|TRBJ2-2|TRBV4-3|-
CASSQVSQGNTGELFF
TGCGCCAGCAGCCAAGTAAGCCAGGGAAACACCGGGGAGCTGTTTTTT
>once|TRBJ2-7|TRBV18|-
CASSPRTDYEQYF
TGTGCCAGCTCCCCTAGGACAGACTACGAGCAGTACTTC
>-|TRBJ2-7|TRBV25-1|TRBD1
CASSGGRDSTYEQYF
TGTGCCAGCAGTGGGGGACGGGACAGTACCTACGAGCAGTACTTC
>-|TRBJ2-7|TRBV2|TRBD2
CASSEGGGAPFYEQYF
TGTGCCAGCAGTGAAGGCGGGGGGGCCCCCTTTTACGAGCAGTACTTC